Sequencing of this T cell receptor (delta chain) was carried out in a study of Vδ1+ human thymocytes. Sorted Vdelta1+ thymocytes were roughly 96% to 99.6% pure. Trimming took off 5 bases at V and 1 base at J, with 29 bases between the two ends. CDR1 is TSWWSYY and CDR2 is QGS in the germline V gene. CDR3 length equals 20 residues. Extracted RNA was reverse transcribed into cDNA. The CDR3 regions were amplified by multiplex PCR from V-gene primers to a constant-region primer. TCRdb reanalyzed the multiplex PCR reads using CATT. The sample lists 70,000 to 90,000 delta-chain clones; 30% to 45% were seen once. This clone was counted a few times. Its antigen is as yet unknown. Study-level points and caveats: Despite high sort purity, roughly 20% of thymic T cell receptor delta sequences were Vdelta2. Donors shared many TRG clonotypes but few TRD clonotypes. Highly polyclonal TRG and TRD repertoires with Gaussian CDR3 length distributions appeared in thymus.

This chain links TRDV1 with TRDJ1; no definite D call. The TCR comes from a boy less than two years old who had congenital heart surgery. Sequencing was carried out using Vdelta1+ gamma-delta thymocytes from the thymus. Subset given: FACS-sorted CD3+ TCRalphabeta- TCRVdelta1+ TCRVdelta2- thymocytes. DNA of the CDR3: TGTGCTCTTGGGAACCGGGCTTGGATCCATTACCTGATATCCACCGATAAACTCATCTTT. Translating gives CALGNRAWIHYLISTDKLIF.